This note documents a single T cell receptor beta chain sequence. This specimen comes from a study of blood T cells in healthy people across ages. Sample-barcoded 5' priming and a J-beta primer mix drove a second PCR of 7 to 11 cycles. TCRdb re-called the 5' RACE reads through MiXCR, storing one row per CDR3 protein. The table shows about 1.6 million distinct CDR3 sequences, with about 35% occurring only once. About 10 milliliters was the volume of peripheral blood drawn from each donor. The CDR3 consists of 12 residues. Trimming shortened V by 5 bases and J by 7 bases, and 12 bases separated the two germline ends. Germline loops: CDR1 MDHEN, CDR2 SYDVKM.

The sequenced sample was blood. This chain links TRBV28 with TRBJ2-7, with D possibly being TRBD2 (5 bases). The TCR sequence derives from a woman aged 30 to 39 in good health. The CDR3 loop reads CASSPRDPEQYF. CDR3 DNA sequence: TGTGCCAGCAGTCCCCGGGATCCTGAGCAGTACTTC.